These 2 T cell receptor beta chains share one sample of origin, sequenced in a study of CD8 T cells in Susac syndrome. Random hexamers were used to reverse transcribe an amount of about 0.5 to 1 ug RNA. TCRdb analysed the immunoSEQ multiplex PCR reads with MiXCR anew, one entry per CDR3 protein. The top ten hold around 0.1% of the sample, which has 130,000 or so distinct CDR3 sequences, 94% seen once. Sequenced input: CD4+ T cells from PBMCs. These receptors were obtained from a human donor in good health.

The rearrangement links TRBV7-2 to TRBJ1-6; TRBD1 matches 7 bases. CDR1 is SGHTA and CDR2 is FQGNSA in the germline V gene. This CDR3 has 14 amino acids. V dropped 2 bases and J dropped 6; count of bases not matched to a gene: 1. CDR3 residues: CASSLYRGNSPLHF. The CDR3 DNA is TGTGCCAGCAGCTTATACAGGGGTAATTCACCCCTCCACTTT.

The rearrangement links TRBV30 to TRBJ2-1; 8 bases line up with TRBD1. The V and J ends lost 0 bases and 15 bases, in that order; junction bases with no gene match: 13. CDR1 GTSNPN and CDR2 SVGIG come from the germline V gene (reference sequence). This CDR3 has 14 amino acids. The CDR3 loop reads CAWSVQGRQGLRFF. The CDR3 bases are TGTGCCTGGAGTGTACAGGGGCGACAGGGGCTTAGGTTCTTC. Together with reference TRBV30 and TRBJ2-1, the CDR3 gives the full variable domain: SQTIHQWPATLVQPVGSPLSLECTVEGTSNPNLYWYRQAAGRGLQLLFYSVGIGQISSEVPQNLSASRPQDRQFILSSKKLLLSDSGFYLCAWSVQGRQGLRFFGPGTRLTVL.